This T cell receptor beta chain was identified during a study of OX40 agonist ivuxolimab in advanced cancers. On this clone itself: Its antigen remains unknown.

Findings of the study overall: Normalized T-cell clonal expansion was also low in a subset of nonresponders. CD8+ T cells were the subset that, on average, had more expanded clones than CD4+.

From germline, CDR1 is MNHNS and CDR2 SASEGT. This CDR3 spans 11 amino acids. The germline V and J ends were trimmed by 2 bases and 4 bases, with 3 bases remaining between them. Data came from immunoSEQ multiplex PCR; TCRdb stores just in-frame clones and leaves some out. The repertoire holds about 6,000 clones, with 84% as singletons. This chain links TRBV6-1 with TRBJ2-7; D is undetermined. This sequence was found in an adult with an advanced solid tumor such as melanoma, head and neck, liver or kidney cancer. Here the sequenced sample was CD4+ or CD8+ T cells sorted from blood, taken in a trial of the OX40 agonist ivuxolimab. This chain's CDR3 is CASSELYEQYF. The CDR3 DNA follows: TGTGCCAGCAGTGAACTGTACGAGCAGTACTTC.